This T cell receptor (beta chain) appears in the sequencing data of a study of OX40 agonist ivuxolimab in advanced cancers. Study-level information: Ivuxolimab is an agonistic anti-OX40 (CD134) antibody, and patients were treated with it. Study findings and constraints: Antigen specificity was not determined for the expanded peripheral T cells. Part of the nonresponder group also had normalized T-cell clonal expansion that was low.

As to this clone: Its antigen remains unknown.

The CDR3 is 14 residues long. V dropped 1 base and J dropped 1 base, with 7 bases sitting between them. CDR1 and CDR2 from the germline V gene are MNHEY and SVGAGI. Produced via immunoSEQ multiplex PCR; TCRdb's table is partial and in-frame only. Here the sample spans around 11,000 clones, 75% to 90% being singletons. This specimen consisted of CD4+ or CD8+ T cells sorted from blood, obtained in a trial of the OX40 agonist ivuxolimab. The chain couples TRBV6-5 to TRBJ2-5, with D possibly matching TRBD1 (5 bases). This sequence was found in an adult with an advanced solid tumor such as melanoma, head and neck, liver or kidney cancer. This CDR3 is CASSYWGPQETQYF. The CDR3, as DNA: TGTGCCAGCAGTTACTGGGGCCCCCAAGAGACCCAGTACTTC.